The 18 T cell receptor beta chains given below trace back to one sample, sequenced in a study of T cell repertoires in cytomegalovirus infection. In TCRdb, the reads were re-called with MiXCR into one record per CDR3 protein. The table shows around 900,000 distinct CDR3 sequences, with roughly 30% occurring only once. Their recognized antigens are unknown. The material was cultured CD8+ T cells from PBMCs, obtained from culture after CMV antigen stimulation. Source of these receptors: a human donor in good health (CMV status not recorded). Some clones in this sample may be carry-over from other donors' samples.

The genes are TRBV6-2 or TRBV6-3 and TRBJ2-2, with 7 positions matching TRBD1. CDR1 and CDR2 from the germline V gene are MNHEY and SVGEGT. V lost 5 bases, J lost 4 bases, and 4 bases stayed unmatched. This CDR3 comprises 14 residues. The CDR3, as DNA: TGTGCCAGCAGTGACGGGACAGCCACCGGGGAGCTGTTTTTT. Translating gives CASSDGTATGELFF.

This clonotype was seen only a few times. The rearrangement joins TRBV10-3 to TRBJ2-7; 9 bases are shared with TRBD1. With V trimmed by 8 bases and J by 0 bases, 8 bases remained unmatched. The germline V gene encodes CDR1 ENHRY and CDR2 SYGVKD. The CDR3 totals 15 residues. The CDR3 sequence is CAIGDRAPSSYEQYF. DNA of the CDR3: TGTGCCATCGGGGACAGGGCCCCGAGCTCCTACGAGCAGTACTTC.

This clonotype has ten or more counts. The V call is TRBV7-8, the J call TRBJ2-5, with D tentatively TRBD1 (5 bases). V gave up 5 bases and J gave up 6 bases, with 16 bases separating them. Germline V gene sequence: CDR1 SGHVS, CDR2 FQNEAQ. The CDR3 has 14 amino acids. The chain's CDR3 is CASSLQDRSQTQYF. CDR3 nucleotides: TGTGCCAGCAGCCTACAGGACCGTTCCCAGACCCAGTACTTC.

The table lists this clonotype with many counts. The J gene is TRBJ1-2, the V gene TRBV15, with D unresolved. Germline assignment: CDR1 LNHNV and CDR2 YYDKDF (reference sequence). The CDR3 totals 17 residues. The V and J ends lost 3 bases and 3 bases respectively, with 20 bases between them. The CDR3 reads CATSRGLTLPRDYGYTF. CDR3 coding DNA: TGTGCCACCAGCAGGGGTTTGACACTTCCAAGGGACTATGGCTACACCTTC.

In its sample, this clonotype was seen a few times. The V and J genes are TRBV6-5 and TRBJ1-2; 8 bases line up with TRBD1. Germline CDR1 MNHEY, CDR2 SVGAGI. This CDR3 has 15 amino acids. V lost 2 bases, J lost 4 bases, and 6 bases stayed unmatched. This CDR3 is CASSYNRGSFYGYTF. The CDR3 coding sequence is TGTGCCAGCAGTTACAACAGGGGGTCATTCTATGGCTACACCTTC.

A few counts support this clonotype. The CDR3 region has the DNA TGTGCCAGTAGTATTTTAGGGCTGCAGGAAAAACTGTTTTTT. Residues: CASSILGLQEKLFF. This sequence joins TRBV19 and TRBJ1-4; D unclear. V was trimmed by 3 bases and J by 8 bases, leaving 13 bases between them. CDR1 and CDR2 from the germline V gene are LNHDA and SQIVND (reference sequence). There are 14 residues in the CDR3.

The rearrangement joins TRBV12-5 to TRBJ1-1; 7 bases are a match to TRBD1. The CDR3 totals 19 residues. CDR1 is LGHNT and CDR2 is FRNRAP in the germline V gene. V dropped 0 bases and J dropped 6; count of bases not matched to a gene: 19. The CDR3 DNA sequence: TGTGCTAGTGGTTTGGTTTCGGGGATACGAGGGGGCCTGGAGGCTGAAGCTTTCTTT. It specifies CASGLVSGIRGGLEAEAFF.

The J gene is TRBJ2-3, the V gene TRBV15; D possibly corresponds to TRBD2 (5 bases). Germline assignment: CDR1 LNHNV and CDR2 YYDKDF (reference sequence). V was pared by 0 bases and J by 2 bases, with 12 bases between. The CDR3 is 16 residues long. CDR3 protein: CATSRDLAGYTDTQYF. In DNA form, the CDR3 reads TGTGCCACCAGCAGAGATCTCGCGGGTTACACAGATACGCAGTATTTT.

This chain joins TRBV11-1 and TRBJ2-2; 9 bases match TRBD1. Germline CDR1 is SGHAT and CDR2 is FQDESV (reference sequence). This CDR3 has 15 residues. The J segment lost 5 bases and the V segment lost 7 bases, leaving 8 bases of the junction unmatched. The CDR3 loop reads CASNAGTGYTGELFF. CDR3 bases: TGTGCCAGCAACGCCGGGACAGGGTATACCGGGGAGCTGTTTTTT.

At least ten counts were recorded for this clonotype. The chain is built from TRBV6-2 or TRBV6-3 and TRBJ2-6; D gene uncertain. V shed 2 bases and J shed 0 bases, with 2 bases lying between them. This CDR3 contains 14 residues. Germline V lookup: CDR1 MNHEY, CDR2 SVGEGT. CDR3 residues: CASSYNSGANVLTF. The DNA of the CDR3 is TGTGCCAGCAGTTACAACTCTGGGGCCAACGTCCTGACTTTC.

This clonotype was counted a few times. CDR3 amino acids: CASSYARPGPLNTEAFF. CDR3 nucleotide sequence: TGTGCCAGCAGTTACGCGCGGCCTGGACCCCTGAACACTGAAGCTTTCTTT. V is TRBV6-8 and J is TRBJ1-1; D is ambiguous. Trimming stripped 2 bases from V and 0 bases from J, with 16 bases between. The length of the CDR3 is 17 residues. Germline values: CDR1 MNHGY, CDR2 SAAAGT.

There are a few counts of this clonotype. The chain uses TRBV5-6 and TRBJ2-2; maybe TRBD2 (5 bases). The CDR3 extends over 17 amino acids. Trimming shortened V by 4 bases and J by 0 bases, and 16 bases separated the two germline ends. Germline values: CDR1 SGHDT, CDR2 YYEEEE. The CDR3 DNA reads TGTGCCAGCAGCGCAGACTCCCGGGGAACGAACACCGGGGAGCTGTTTTTT. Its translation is CASSADSRGTNTGELFF.

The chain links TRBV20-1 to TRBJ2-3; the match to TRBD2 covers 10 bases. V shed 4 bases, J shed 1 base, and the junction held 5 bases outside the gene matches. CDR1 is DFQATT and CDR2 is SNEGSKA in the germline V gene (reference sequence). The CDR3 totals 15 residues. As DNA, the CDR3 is TGCAGTGCTATGAGACTAGCGGGTGGCACAGATACGCAGTATTTT. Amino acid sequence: CSAMRLAGGTDTQYF.

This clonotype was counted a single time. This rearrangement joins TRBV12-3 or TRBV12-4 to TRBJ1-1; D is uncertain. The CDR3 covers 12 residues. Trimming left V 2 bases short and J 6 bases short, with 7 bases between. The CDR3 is CASSLNVAEAFF. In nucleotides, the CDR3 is TGTGCCAGCAGTTTAAATGTTGCTGAAGCTTTCTTT.

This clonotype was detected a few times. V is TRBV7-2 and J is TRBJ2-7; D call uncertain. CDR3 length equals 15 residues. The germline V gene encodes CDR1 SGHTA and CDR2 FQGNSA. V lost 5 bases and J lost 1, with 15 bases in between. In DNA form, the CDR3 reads TGTGCCAGCAGCCCCATCGACTCTCCTTCCTACGAGCAGTACGTC. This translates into CASSPIDSPSYEQYV.

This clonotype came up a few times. CDR3 sequence: CASSYSMASGSTDTQYF. Here the CDR3 DNA reads TGTGCCAGCAGTTACTCGATGGCTAGCGGAAGCACAGATACGCAGTATTTT. The chain joins TRBV6-5 to TRBJ2-3, with 7 positions matching TRBD2. V gave up 0 bases and J gave up 0 bases; unmatched junction bases: 6. The CDR3 is 17 residues long. The V gene's germline CDR1 is MNHEY and CDR2 SVGAGI.

The CDR3 region has the DNA TGTGCCAGCAGTTACCAGGGAACGTTTAGCTATGGCTACACCTTC. Protein product: CASSYQGTFSYGYTF. This chain uses TRBV6-2 or TRBV6-3 with TRBJ1-2, with TRBD1 as a possible D gene (5 bases). Germline CDR1 is MNHEY and CDR2 is SVGEGT. The CDR3 is 15 residues long. V lost 2 bases and J lost 4, with 14 bases in between.

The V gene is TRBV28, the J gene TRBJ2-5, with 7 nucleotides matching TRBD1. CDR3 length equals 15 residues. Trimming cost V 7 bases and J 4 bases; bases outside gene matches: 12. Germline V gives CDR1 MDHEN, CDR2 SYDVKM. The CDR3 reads CASTDAEGAPETQYF. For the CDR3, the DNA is TGTGCCAGCACCGATGCCGAGGGGGCCCCAGAGACCCAGTACTTC.